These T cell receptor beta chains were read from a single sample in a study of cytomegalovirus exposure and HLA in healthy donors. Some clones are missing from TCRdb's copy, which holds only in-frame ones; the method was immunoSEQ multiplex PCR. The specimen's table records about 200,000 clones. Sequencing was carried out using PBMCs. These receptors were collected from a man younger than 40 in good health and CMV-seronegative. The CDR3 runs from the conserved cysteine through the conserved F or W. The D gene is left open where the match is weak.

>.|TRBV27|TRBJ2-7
TGTGCCAGCAGTGACCAGCCGGCCCACGGGGTGCAGTACTTC
CASSDQPAHGVQYF
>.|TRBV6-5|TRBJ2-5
TGTGCCAGCAGCCCGTACATGGGGGCCCGAGAGACCCAGTACTTC
CASSPYMGARETQYF
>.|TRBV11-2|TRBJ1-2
TGTGCCAGCAGCTTAAGTCTGGAGTATGGCTACACCTTC
CASSLSLEYGYTF
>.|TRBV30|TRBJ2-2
TGTGCCTGGAAAACTAGCCTCAACACCGGGGAGCTGTTTTTT
CAWKTSLNTGELFF
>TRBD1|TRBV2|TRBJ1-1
TGTGCCAGCAGTCCGACAGGGGAATGGACTGAAGCTTTCTTT
CASSPTGEWTEAFF
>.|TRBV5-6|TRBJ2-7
TGTGCCAGCAGCTTAGGACAGTCCTATGAGCAGTACTTC
CASSLGQSYEQYF
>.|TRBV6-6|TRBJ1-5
TGTGCCAGCAGTTACTCGGACAGAAGCAATCAGCCCCAGCATTTT
CASSYSDRSNQPQHF
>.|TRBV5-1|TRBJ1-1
TGCGCCAGCAGCTTGGGGAGCACTTTGAACACTGAAGCTTTCTTT
CASSLGSTLNTEAFF
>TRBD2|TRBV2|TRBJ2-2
TGTGCCAGCAGTACCGGACTAGCGAACACCGGGGAGCTGTTTTTT
CASSTGLANTGELFF
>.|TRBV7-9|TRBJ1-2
TGTGCCAGCAGCTTAGGAGGACAGCCCTCCTATGGCTACACCTTC
CASSLGGQPSYGYTF
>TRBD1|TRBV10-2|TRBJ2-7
TGCGCCAGCAGGATCGAAACCGGGACAGGGCACTCCTACGAGCAGTACTTC
CASRIETGTGHSYEQYF
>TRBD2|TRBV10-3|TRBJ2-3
TGTGCCATCAGTGGACTAGCGGGAGTTAGCACAGATACGCAGTATTTT
CAISGLAGVSTDTQYF
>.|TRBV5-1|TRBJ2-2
TGCGCCAGCAGCCCAACGGAGGCGAACACCGGGGAGCTGTTTTTT
CASSPTEANTGELFF
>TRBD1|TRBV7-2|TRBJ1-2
TGTGCCAGCAGCTTTTACCGGGACAGGTCCCAGGGCTACACCTTC
CASSFYRDRSQGYTF
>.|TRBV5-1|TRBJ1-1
TGCGCCAGCAGCTTGGCCTTGGAGGTGAAAGCTTTCTTT
CASSLALEVKAFF